The 18 T cell receptor beta chains below were found in one sample sequenced in a study of blood T cell repertoires in COVID-19. TCRdb keeps only in-frame clones here, not all; method: immunoSEQ multiplex PCR. The sample contains some 100,000 clones, just over 90% of which appear only once. The sequenced sample was peripheral blood. Receptor source: a man aged 60 to 69 with acute or convalescent COVID-19.

The chain uses TRBV23-1 and TRBJ2-1; maybe TRBD2 (6 bases). TRBV23-1 is an open reading frame whose function is uncertain. Trimming took 0 bases from V and 1 from J, leaving 10 bases between them. The CDR3 totals 16 residues. The CDR3 sequence is CASSQSEGWSYNEQFF. DNA of the CDR3: TGCGCCAGCAGTCAATCGGAGGGCTGGTCCTACAATGAGCAGTTCTTC.

The rearrangement links TRBV6-1 to TRBJ2-7; TRBD2 is a possible D gene (5 bases). Germline CDR1 MNHNS, CDR2 SASEGT. The V gene lost 0 bases and the J gene lost 7 bases, with 13 bases spanning the gap. CDR3 length: 14 residues. This chain's CDR3 is CASSEAGAEFEQYV. The CDR3 DNA reads as TGTGCCAGCAGTGAAGCGGGAGCCGAATTTGAGCAGTACGTC.

The chain joins TRBV3-1 (or the pseudogene TRBV3-2) to TRBJ2-7, with D maybe TRBD2 (6 bases). The CDR3 covers 15 residues. The V gene lost 1 base and the J gene lost 2 bases, with 12 bases spanning the gap. Germline CDR1 is LGHDT and CDR2 is YNNKEL (reference sequence). The DNA for the CDR3 is TGTGCCAGCAGCCAAGTCCCGGGAGCCACCTACGAGCAGTACTTC. Its translation: CASSQVPGATYEQYF.

The chain employs TRBV2 and TRBJ1-6; no firm D call. Germline V gene lookup returns CDR1 SNHLY and CDR2 FYNNEI. V was cut by 4 bases and J by 8 bases, with 9 bases left in between. The CDR3 extends over 13 amino acids. The CDR3 loop is CASSGTEDSPLHF. Written as DNA, the CDR3 is TGTGCCAGCAGTGGGACGGAGGATTCACCCCTCCACTTT.

This chain connects TRBV7-9 to TRBJ2-3; maybe TRBD2 (5 bases). V was trimmed by 5 bases and J by 0 bases, leaving 12 bases between them. CDR3 length: 15 residues. CDR1 is SEHNR, CDR2 FQNEAQ, per germline (reference sequence). The CDR3 is CASSLRRTSTDTQYF. CDR3 DNA sequence: TGTGCCAGCAGCCTCCGTAGGACTAGCACAGATACGCAGTATTTT. Full variable domain (outside the CDR3, taken from reference TRBV7-9 and TRBJ2-3): DTGVSQNPRHKITKRGQNVTFRCDPISEHNRLYWYRQTLGQGPEFLTYFQNEAQLEKSRLLSDRFSAERPKGSFSTLEIQRTEQGDSAMYLCASSLRRTSTDTQYFGPGTRLTVL.

The chain joins TRBV18 to TRBJ2-7, with D perhaps TRBD1 (6 bases). The CDR3 length is 15 residues. The V end lost 3 bases, the J end lost 6 bases, and 18 bases lay between the germline ends. CDR1 and CDR2 (germline): KGHSH, LQKENI. This CDR3 is CASSPYMGAVGEQYF. In DNA, the CDR3 is TGTGCCAGCTCACCCTATATGGGGGCTGTCGGCGAGCAGTACTTC.

The gene calls are TRBV5-4 and TRBJ2-3, with 10 positions matching TRBD2. V dropped 3 bases and J dropped 6; count of bases not matched to a gene: 7. CDR1 and CDR2 (germline): SGHNT, YYREEE (reference sequence). The CDR3 contains 15 residues. CDR3 residues: CASSSGTSAHDTQYF. The CDR3 DNA follows: TGTGCCAGCAGCTCTGGGACTAGCGCGCATGATACGCAGTATTTT. Using reference TRBV5-4 and TRBJ2-3 for the parts outside the CDR3, the full variable domain is ETGVTQSPTHLIKTRGQQVTLRCSSQSGHNTVSWYQQALGQGPQFIFQYYREEENGRGNFPPRFSGLQFPNYSSELNVNALELDDSALYLCASSSGTSAHDTQYFGPGTRLTVL.

The chain links TRBV5-1 to TRBJ1-1, with 9 positions matching TRBD1. The V gene end was trimmed by 2 bases and the J gene end by 2 bases; junction bases not matched to a gene: 7. The CDR3 sequence is 16 residues long. Looked up from germline, CDR1 is SGHRS and CDR2 is YFSETQ. As DNA, the CDR3 is TGCGCCAGCAGCTTCATCCCACAGGGGGCAAACACTGAAGCTTTCTTT. This translates into CASSFIPQGANTEAFF.

The rearrangement links TRBV6-6 to TRBJ1-4; D remains unclear. The CDR3 consists of 16 residues. The V gene lost 0 bases and the J gene lost 0 bases, with 8 bases spanning the gap. Germline V gene lookup returns CDR1 MNHNY and CDR2 SVGAGI (reference sequence). The CDR3 loop is CASSYSPGSTNEKLFF. The CDR3 region has the DNA TGTGCCAGCAGTTACTCCCCGGGGTCAACTAATGAAAAACTGTTTTTT.

CDR3 in amino acids: CASSLEQGQGNNEQFF. In DNA, the CDR3 is TGTGCCAGCAGTTTAGAGCAGGGGCAAGGGAACAATGAGCAGTTCTTC. J is TRBJ2-1 and V is TRBV28, with a weak D call TRBD1 (6 bases). The V and J ends lost 2 bases and 5 bases respectively, with 16 bases between them. Germline lookup yields CDR1 MDHEN and CDR2 SYDVKM. This CDR3 is built from 16 residues.

The chain has TRBV19 and TRBJ1-1; D uncertain. The V and J ends lost 5 bases and 5 bases respectively, with 18 bases between them. The CDR3 spans 15 residues. The germline V gene has CDR1 LNHDA and CDR2 SQIVND (reference sequence). The CDR3 DNA is TGTGCCAGTAGTCAAACCCCACGGACGGGAACTGAAGCTTTCTTT. Its protein product is CASSQTPRTGTEAFF.

This chain connects TRBV11-2 to TRBJ1-6; TRBD1 matches 7 bases. J was trimmed by 7 bases and V by 4 bases; bases with no gene match: 10. The germline V gene has CDR1 SGHAT and CDR2 FQNNGV. The CDR3 is 16 residues long. The CDR3 loop is CASSSTGAARNSPLHF. CDR3 nucleotides: TGTGCCAGCAGCTCTACAGGGGCGGCGAGGAATTCACCCCTCCACTTT.

The J gene is TRBJ1-5, the V gene TRBV30, with 9 bases aligning to TRBD1. The J segment lost 6 bases and the V segment lost 2 bases, leaving 8 bases of the junction unmatched. The CDR3 has 15 residues. Germline V gene lookup returns CDR1 GTSNPN and CDR2 SVGIG (reference sequence). The chain's CDR3 is CAWSQYGTGLQPQHF. In DNA, the CDR3 is TGTGCCTGGAGTCAATACGGGACAGGGCTTCAGCCCCAGCATTTT.

The J gene is TRBJ1-2, the V gene TRBV3-1 (or the pseudogene TRBV3-2); 9 bases are shared with TRBD1. The CDR3 is made up of 19 amino acids. Germline assignment: CDR1 LGHDT and CDR2 YNNKEL (reference sequence). Unmatched junction bases numbered 16, after V lost 1 base and J lost 4 bases. CDR3: CASSQVKADGTGIVYGYTF. DNA for the CDR3: TGTGCCAGCAGCCAAGTTAAGGCGGATGGGACAGGGATCGTCTATGGCTACACCTTC.

V usage is TRBV3-1 (or the pseudogene TRBV3-2) and J usage is TRBJ2-1, with D perhaps TRBD2 (5 bases). From germline, CDR1 is LGHDT and CDR2 YNNKEL (reference sequence). The CDR3 sequence is 15 residues long. The V end lost 1 base, the J end lost 8 bases, and 15 bases lay between the germline ends. The CDR3 DNA is TGTGCCAGCAGCCAAGGGGTCCTAGCACCTTATGAGCAGTTCTTC. This gives the protein CASSQGVLAPYEQFF.

The CDR3 here is CASSQDSDYGYTF. In nucleotides, the CDR3 is TGTGCCAGCAGCCAGGACAGCGACTATGGCTACACCTTC. The chain joins TRBV27 to TRBJ1-2, with D perhaps matching TRBD1 (6 bases). This CDR3 is built from 13 residues. Germline-derived CDR1 and CDR2 are MNHEY and SMNVEV (reference sequence). The V end lost 6 bases, the J end lost 3 bases, and 11 bases lay between the germline ends.

The chain joins TRBV6-5 to TRBJ2-2; D call uncertain. CDR1 and CDR2 (germline): MNHEY, SVGAGI. There are 15 residues in the CDR3. Trimming took off 0 bases at V and 1 base at J, with 6 bases between the two ends. The CDR3 sequence: CASSYSRGNTGELFF. The CDR3 region has the DNA TGTGCCAGCAGTTACTCGAGAGGGAACACCGGGGAGCTGTTTTTT.

This clone was picked up one time. V and J are TRBV4-1 and TRBJ2-1; 7 bases map to TRBD2. In germline, CDR1 is MGHRA, CDR2 YSYEKL. Trimming removed 1 base from V and 8 bases from J; junction bases left unmatched: 5. This CDR3 region has 14 residues. CDR3 nucleotides: TGCGCCAGCAGCCAAGGCGGGAGTAGGGATGAGCAGTTCTTC. Protein sequence: CASSQGGSRDEQFF.